This T cell receptor beta chain originates from a study of control samples from healthy donors and cancer patients. Sequenced by immunoSEQ multiplex PCR; TCRdb stores in-frame clones only, minus some. The table lists more than 150,000 clones, 92% of them singletons, with 0.68% in the top ten. In germline, CDR1 is SGHRS, CDR2 YFSETQ. This CDR3 has 13 residues. The ends were cut back, 4 bases at V and 2 bases at J, with 7 bases in the middle. This chain joins TRBV5-1 and TRBJ1-5, with D uncertain. The sequence was obtained from a young woman in good health. What was sequenced was blood. The CDR3 here is CASSQDGNQPQHF. The DNA for the CDR3 is TGCGCCAGCAGCCAAGACGGCAATCAGCCCCAGCATTTT.